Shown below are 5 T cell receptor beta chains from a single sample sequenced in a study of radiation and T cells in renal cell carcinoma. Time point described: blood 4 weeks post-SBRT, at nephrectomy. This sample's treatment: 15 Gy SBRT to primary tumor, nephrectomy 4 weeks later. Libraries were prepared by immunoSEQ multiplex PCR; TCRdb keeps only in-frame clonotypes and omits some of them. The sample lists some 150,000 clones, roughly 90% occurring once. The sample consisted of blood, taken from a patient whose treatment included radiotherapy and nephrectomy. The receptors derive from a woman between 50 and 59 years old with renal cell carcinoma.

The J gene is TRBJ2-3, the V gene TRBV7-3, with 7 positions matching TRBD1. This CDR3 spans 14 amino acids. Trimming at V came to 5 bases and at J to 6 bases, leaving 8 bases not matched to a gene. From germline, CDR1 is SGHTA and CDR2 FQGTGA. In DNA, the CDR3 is TGTGCCAGCAGCCGGGACAGCCCCCCCGATACGCAGTATTTT. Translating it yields CASSRDSPPDTQYF.

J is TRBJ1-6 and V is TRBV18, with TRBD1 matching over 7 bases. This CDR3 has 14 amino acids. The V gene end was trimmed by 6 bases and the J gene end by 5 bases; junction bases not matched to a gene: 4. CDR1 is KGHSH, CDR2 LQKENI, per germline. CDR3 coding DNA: TGTGCCAGCTCGATAACAGGGGATAATTCACCCCTCCACTTT. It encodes CASSITGDNSPLHF.

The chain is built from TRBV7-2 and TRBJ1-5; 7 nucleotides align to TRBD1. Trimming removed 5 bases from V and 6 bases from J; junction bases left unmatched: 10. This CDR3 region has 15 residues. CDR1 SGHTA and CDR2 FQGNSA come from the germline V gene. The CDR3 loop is CASSRNQGGPQPQHF. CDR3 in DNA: TGTGCCAGCAGCAGAAATCAGGGGGGACCTCAGCCCCAGCATTTT.

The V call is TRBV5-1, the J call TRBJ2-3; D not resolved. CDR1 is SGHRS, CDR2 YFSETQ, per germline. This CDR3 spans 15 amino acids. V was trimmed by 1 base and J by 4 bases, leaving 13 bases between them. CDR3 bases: TGCGCCAGCAGCTTGTCGGGTTCCTCGCCAGATACGCAGTATTTT. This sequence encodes CASSLSGSSPDTQYF.

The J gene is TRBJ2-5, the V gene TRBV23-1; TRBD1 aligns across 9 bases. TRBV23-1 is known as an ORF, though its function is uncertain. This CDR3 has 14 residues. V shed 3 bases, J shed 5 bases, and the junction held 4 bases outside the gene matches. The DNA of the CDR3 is TGCGCCAGCAGTCAGACAGGGGGAGGGGAGACCCAGTACTTC. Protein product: CASSQTGGGETQYF.